What follows is one TCR beta chain and its context. The data derive from a study of read filtering for tumor transcriptome and immune sequencing. Study-level background: By R-ISS, stages I, II and III held approximately 8, 17 and 7 patients.

This library used roughly 400 ng RNA and molecular barcoded adaptors spanning alpha/delta and beta/gamma chains. TCRdb re-analysed the reads in MiXCR, keeping a single row per CDR3 protein. Among tens of thousands of distinct CDR3 sequences listed, approximately 13% were seen once. The CDR3 has 15 amino acids. V lost 6 bases and J 0 bases, leaving 12 bases between the germline ends. Germline loops: CDR1 LNHDA, CDR2 SQIVND (reference sequence). The clonotype comes from a donor aged 40 or over with multiple myeloma. The chain employs TRBV19 and TRBJ2-1; D tentatively fits TRBD1 or TRBD2 (6 bases each). Sample: a population of CD138-negative cells sorted from bone marrow. The chain's CDR3 is CASRGGGGSYNEQFF. The CDR3 DNA reads as TGTGCCAGTAGGGGTGGAGGGGGCTCCTACAATGAGCAGTTCTTC. The whole variable domain, filled in from reference TRBV19 and TRBJ2-1, reads DGGITQSPKYLFRKEGQNVTLSCEQNLNHDAMYWYRQDPGQGLRLIYYSQIVNDFQKGDIAEGYSVSREKKESFPLTVTSAQKNPTAFYLCASRGGGGSYNEQFFGPGTRLTVL.